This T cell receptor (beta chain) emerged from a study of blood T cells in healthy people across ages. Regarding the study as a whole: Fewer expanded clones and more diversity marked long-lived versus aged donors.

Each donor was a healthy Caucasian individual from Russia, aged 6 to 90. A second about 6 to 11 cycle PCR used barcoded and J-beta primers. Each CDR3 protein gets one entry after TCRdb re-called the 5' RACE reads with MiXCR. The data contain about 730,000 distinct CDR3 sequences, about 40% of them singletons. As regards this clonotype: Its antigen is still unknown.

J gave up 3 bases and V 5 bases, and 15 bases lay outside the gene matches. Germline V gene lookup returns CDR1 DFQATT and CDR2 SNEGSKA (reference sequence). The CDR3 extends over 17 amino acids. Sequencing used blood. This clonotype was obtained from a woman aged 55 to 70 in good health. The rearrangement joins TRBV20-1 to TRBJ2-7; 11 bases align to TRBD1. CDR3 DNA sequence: TGCAGTGCTCCCAGGACAGGGGGCGCGGGGGGAGTCTACGAGCAGTACTTC. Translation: CSAPRTGGAGGVYEQYF.